Listed here are 26 T cell receptor beta chains from one sample, sequenced in a study of blood T cell repertoires in COVID-19. Data came from immunoSEQ multiplex PCR; TCRdb stores just in-frame clones and leaves some out. The sample gives 300,000 or so clones, approximately 86% of which show up once; about 1.2% is in the top ten. The sequencing input was peripheral blood. These receptors came from a man aged 65 to 85 with acute or convalescent COVID-19.

The sample holds a few counts of this clone. This CDR3 is also generated by other DNA sequences in the sample. The chain carries TRBV7-2 and TRBJ2-2; no clear D gene. The CDR3 is 13 residues long. V gave up 2 bases and J gave up 4 bases, with 5 bases separating them. From germline, CDR1 is SGHTA and CDR2 FQGNSA. The CDR3 protein is CASSLSGTGELFF. In DNA form, the CDR3 reads TGTGCCAGCAGCTTATCGGGCACCGGGGAGCTGTTTTTT. The whole variable domain, filled in from reference TRBV7-2 and TRBJ2-2, reads GAGVSQSPSNKVTEKGKDVELRCDPISGHTALYWYRQSLGQGLEFLIYFQGNSAPDKSGLPSDRFSAERTGGSVSTLTIQRTQQEDSAVYLCASSLSGTGELFFGEGSRLTVL.

The chain recombines TRBV5-6 with TRBJ1-1, with D tentatively TRBD1 (6 bases). The CDR3 is made up of 14 amino acids. The V and J ends lost 6 bases and 1 base respectively, with 13 bases between them. Germline V lookup: CDR1 SGHDT, CDR2 YYEEEE. The CDR3, as DNA: TGTGCCAGCAACCATTTACAGGGGAACACTGAAGCTTTCTTT. Its protein product is CASNHLQGNTEAFF.

The genes are TRBV7-2 and TRBJ2-2; perhaps TRBD2 as D (7 bases). The CDR3 is 16 residues long. The V and J ends lost 2 bases and 0 bases respectively, with 10 bases between them. Per germline, CDR1 SGHTA and CDR2 FQGNSA. The CDR3 here is CASSLRGAPNTGELFF. The CDR3, as DNA: TGTGCCAGCAGCTTACGGGGGGCACCGAACACCGGGGAGCTGTTTTTT.

V is TRBV5-1 and J is TRBJ1-2; the D gene is possibly TRBD1 (6 bases). The CDR3 extends over 14 amino acids. CDR1 and CDR2 from the germline V gene are SGHRS and YFSETQ. Trimming left V 4 bases short and J 6 bases short, with 16 bases between. CDR3 bases: TGCGCCAGCAGCCCGGAGATCAGGGGAGATGGCTACACCTTC. Its translation is CASSPEIRGDGYTF.

The chain has TRBV21-1 and TRBJ1-1. TRBV21-1 is a pseudogene. The CDR3 runs to 16 residues. Here the CDR3 reads CASSCHPYLRDTEAFF. The CDR3 nucleotides are TGTGCCAGCAGCTGCCACCCGTACTTGAGGGACACTGAAGCTTTCTTT.

The table lists this clone with a few counts. This rearrangement joins TRBV18 to TRBJ2-7; tentatively, D is TRBD2 (6 bases). In germline, CDR1 is KGHSH, CDR2 LQKENI. The CDR3 totals 13 residues. V gave up 2 bases and J gave up 1 base, with 6 bases separating them. CDR3 protein: CASSPGGSYEQYF. The DNA for the CDR3 is TGTGCCAGCTCACCAGGAGGGTCCTACGAGCAGTACTTC.

The chain has TRBV7-2 and TRBJ1-2; D is ambiguous. The germline V gene encodes CDR1 SGHTA and CDR2 FQGNSA. The CDR3 is 12 residues long. Deletions cut 4 bases from V and 4 bases from J, with 7 bases between. CDR3 in DNA: TGTGCCAGCAGCTATCAGTTCTATGGCTACACCTTC. It yields the protein CASSYQFYGYTF.

The J gene is TRBJ2-2, the V gene TRBV7-9; a weak D match, TRBD2 (5 bases). V lost 0 bases and J 3 bases, leaving 14 bases between the germline ends. The CDR3 is 17 amino acids. CDR1 and CDR2 (germline): SEHNR, FQNEAQ (reference sequence). The CDR3 DNA reads TGTGCCAGCAGCTTAGCGCTGAGAGGGAAGGACACCGGGGAGCTGTTTTTT. Translation gives CASSLALRGKDTGELFF.

The chain uses TRBV2 and TRBJ2-1; a possible D gene is TRBD1 (7 bases). Trimming removed 3 bases at V and 10 bases at J, with 16 bases between. The CDR3 extends over 14 amino acids. Germline-derived CDR1 and CDR2 are SNHLY and FYNNEI. CDR3 sequence (DNA): TGTGCCAGCAGTGACCAGGGGGGACCCGACGAGCAGTTCTTC. It encodes CASSDQGGPDEQFF.

The CDR3, as DNA: TGCGCCAGCAGCCAAGAATCGGGGGGGAACACCGGGGAGCTGTTTTTT. Encoded protein: CASSQESGGNTGELFF. The rearrangement uses TRBV4-3 and TRBJ2-2, with 7 bases lining up with TRBD2. CDR3 length: 16 amino acids. Germline assignment: CDR1 LGHNA and CDR2 YSLEER. J lost 1 base, V lost 0 bases, and 2 bases had no gene match.

In nucleotides, the CDR3 is TGTGCCACCAGCAGAGATCCCACCAGGGGTGGCGAGACCCAGTACTTC. Amino acid sequence: CATSRDPTRGGETQYF. The chain employs TRBV15 and TRBJ2-5; the D gene is possibly TRBD1 (6 bases). The CDR3 runs 16 residues. V lost 0 bases, J lost 5 bases, and 16 bases lay in between. CDR1 LNHNV and CDR2 YYDKDF come from the germline V gene (reference sequence). Using reference TRBV15 and TRBJ2-5 for the parts outside the CDR3, the full variable domain is DAMVIQNPRYQVTQFGKPVTLSCSQTLNHNVMYWYQQKSSQAPKLLFHYYDKDFNNEADTPDNFQSRRPNTSFCFLDIRSPGLGDTAMYLCATSRDPTRGGETQYFGPGTRLLVL.

The chain has TRBV24-1 and TRBJ1-2; 12 nucleotides align to TRBD1. Germline V gene sequence: CDR1 KGHDR, CDR2 SFDVKD. CDR3 length: 16 amino acids. The V segment lost 4 bases and the J segment 6 bases; nucleotides outside the gene matches: 8. CDR3 region: CATSDPGTGGANGYTF. For the CDR3, the DNA is TGTGCCACCAGTGACCCCGGGACAGGGGGCGCAAATGGCTACACCTTC.

The rearrangement links TRBV2 to TRBJ1-1; the match to TRBD1 covers 7 bases. Germline assignment: CDR1 SNHLY and CDR2 FYNNEI. The CDR3 consists of 14 residues. After removal of 8 bases from V and 4 bases from J, the junction contained 10 bases not matched to a gene. CDR3 protein: CASHETGQSTEAFF. DNA for the CDR3: TGTGCCAGCCATGAGACGGGACAGTCCACTGAAGCTTTCTTT.

The CDR3: CASSSNSGLRDGYTF. Here the CDR3 DNA reads TGTGCCAGCAGCTCAAACAGTGGTCTACGCGATGGCTACACCTTC. The genes are TRBV7-8 and TRBJ1-2; no firm D call. V gave up 4 bases and J gave up 6 bases, with 18 bases separating them. Per the germline V gene, CDR1 is SGHVS and CDR2 is FQNEAQ. The CDR3 has 15 amino acids. Together with reference TRBV7-8 and TRBJ1-2, the CDR3 gives the full variable domain: GAGVSQSPRYKVAKRGQDVALRCDPISGHVSLFWYQQALGQGPEFLTYFQNEAQLDKSGLPSDRFFAERPEGSVSTLKIQRTQQEDSAVYLCASSSNSGLRDGYTFGSGTRLTVV.

The rearrangement links TRBV7-2 to TRBJ2-5, with D tentatively TRBD1 (5 bases). CDR3 length: 15 residues. The germline V gene encodes CDR1 SGHTA and CDR2 FQGNSA. The V end lost 4 bases, the J end lost 2 bases, and 14 bases lay between the germline ends. The CDR3 bases are TGTGCCAGCAGCTCTGGGGCAGTCTCTCAAGAGACCCAGTACTTC. Translating it yields CASSSGAVSQETQYF.

This clone was seen only a few times. DNA for the CDR3: TGTGCCAGCAGCCTGACAGTCACCACTGAAGCTTTCTTT. This encodes CASSLTVTTEAFF. J is TRBJ1-1 and V is TRBV11-2; TRBD1 might be the D (5 bases). Looked up from germline, CDR1 is SGHAT and CDR2 is FQNNGV. The CDR3 runs 13 residues. V lost 5 bases and J lost 4, with 11 bases in between.

The chain combines TRBV30 with TRBJ1-3; D is unresolved. Germline V gene lookup returns CDR1 GTSNPN and CDR2 SVGIG (reference sequence). The CDR3 runs to 13 residues. V gave up 2 bases and J gave up 4 bases, with 9 bases separating them. This CDR3 is CAWSRREGNTIYF. CDR3 coding DNA: TGTGCCTGGAGTCGTCGGGAGGGAAACACCATATATTTT.

This clone was seen once. The V and J genes are TRBV5-1 and TRBJ2-7; no definite D call. The CDR3 is 15 amino acids. The V end lost 0 bases, the J end lost 0 bases, and 10 bases lay between the germline ends. In germline, CDR1 is SGHRS, CDR2 YFSETQ. The CDR3 spells CASSLGQVSSYEQYF. The CDR3 DNA sequence: TGCGCCAGCAGCTTGGGGCAGGTCAGCTCCTACGAGCAGTACTTC.

This sequence joins TRBV6-2 or TRBV6-3 and TRBJ1-1; a weak D match, TRBD1 (6 bases). From germline, CDR1 is MNHEY and CDR2 SVGEGT. Between the trimmed V and J ends, which lost 4 bases and 0 bases, there was a span of 15 bases. The CDR3 is 16 residues long. The CDR3 sequence: CASSSPGGGLNTEAFF. Written as DNA, the CDR3 is TGTGCCAGCAGTTCCCCCGGGGGGGGCCTGAACACTGAAGCTTTCTTT.

This chain uses TRBV9 with TRBJ2-7; D might be TRBD2 (6 bases). The CDR3 covers 15 residues. Per the germline V gene, CDR1 is SGDLS and CDR2 is YYNGEE. The V gene lost 0 bases and the J gene lost 0 bases, with 10 bases spanning the gap. The CDR3 reads CASSVDSGSSYEQYF. In nucleotides, the CDR3 is TGTGCCAGCAGCGTAGATAGCGGTAGCTCCTACGAGCAGTACTTC.

This clone appeared once. This chain connects TRBV19 to TRBJ1-5; possible D gene TRBD1, 5 bases. Germline V gives CDR1 LNHDA, CDR2 SQIVND (reference sequence). Trimming took off 7 bases at V and 3 bases at J, with 13 bases between the two ends. The CDR3 has 14 residues. The CDR3 DNA is TGTGCCAGTAATGGAGGGACTTCCAATCAGCCCCAGCATTTT. This translates into CASNGGTSNQPQHF. Drawing the rest from reference TRBV19 and TRBJ1-5, the complete variable domain is DGGITQSPKYLFRKEGQNVTLSCEQNLNHDAMYWYRQDPGQGLRLIYYSQIVNDFQKGDIAEGYSVSREKKESFPLTVTSAQKNPTAFYLCASNGGTSNQPQHFGDGTRLSIL.

This clone appeared once. The rearrangement joins TRBV7-3 to TRBJ2-3; D is possibly TRBD2 (7 bases). Germline CDR1 SGHTA, CDR2 FQGTGA. V was trimmed by 2 bases and J by 4 bases, leaving 13 bases between them. The CDR3 length is 15 residues. CDR3 bases: TGTGCCAGCAGCTTAGGAACGGGGGGCCCAGATACGCAGTATTTT. Amino acid sequence: CASSLGTGGPDTQYF.

As to this clone: Mismatch with germline at one junction end may stem from a read error. This chain joins TRBV11-2 and TRBJ2-7; TRBD1 matches at 8 bases. This CDR3 has 17 amino acids. Looked up from germline, CDR1 is SGHAT and CDR2 is FQNNGV. CDR3 residues: CASSLVGYGQGNYGQYF. The CDR3 bases are TGTGCCAGCAGCTTAGTGGGGTACGGACAGGGTAATTACGGGCAGTACTTC.

This chain uses TRBV4-3 with TRBJ1-4, with D tentatively TRBD1 (6 bases). Germline V gives CDR1 LGHNA, CDR2 YSLEER. Trimming left V 3 bases short and J 12 bases short, with 11 bases between. CDR3 size: 12 residues. CDR3 residues: CASSHRKGELFF. The DNA for the CDR3 is TGCGCCAGCAGCCACCGAAAGGGGGAACTGTTTTTT.

The chain joins TRBV6-5 to TRBJ2-7; 9 bases are shared with TRBD1. The V and J ends lost 2 bases and 3 bases, in that order; junction bases with no gene match: 5. Germline lookup yields CDR1 MNHEY and CDR2 SVGAGI. There are 15 residues in the CDR3. CDR3 in DNA: TGTGCCAGCAGTTACCCGGGACAGGGCCGCTACGAGCAGTACTTC. It translates to CASSYPGQGRYEQYF.

In regard to this clone: Mismatch with germline at one junction end may stem from a read error. Different DNA sequences within this sample yield the same CDR3. The rearrangement joins TRBV5-1 to TRBJ2-3; TRBD2 matches at 12 bases. The CDR3 runs 16 residues. Germline lookup yields CDR1 SGHRS and CDR2 YFSETQ. CDR3 sequence reads: CASSLGTSGSTDTQYF. CDR3 sequence (DNA): TGCGCCAGCAGTTTGGGGACTAGCGGGAGCACAGATACGCAGTATTTT. The full variable domain, in which reference TRBV5-1 and TRBJ2-3 provide the parts outside the CDR3, is KAGVTQTPRYLIKTRGQQVTLSCSPISGHRSVSWYQQTPGQGLQFLFEYFSETQRNKGNFPGRFSGRQFSNSRSEMNVSTLELGDSALYLCASSLGTSGSTDTQYFGPGTRLTVL.